This T cell receptor (beta chain) was recorded in a study of cytomegalovirus exposure and HLA in healthy donors. General study findings and limits: The investigators catalogued about 170 TCR beta chains as cytomegalovirus-associated.

On this clone: Its antigen remains unidentified.

CDR1 is KGHSH, CDR2 LQKENI, per germline. The CDR3 is 15 residues long. V was cut by 3 bases and J by 8 bases, with 19 bases left in between. Donors in the study were healthy people who gave bone marrow. The study ran its PCR with 60 Vbeta and 13 Jbeta primers. In the authors' methods: Later work found around 80 million unique TCR beta chains, with approximately 12 million shared. Sequencing was performed with immunoSEQ multiplex PCR; in TCRdb, only in-frame clones are kept and a portion is missing. V and J calls and clone size are copied from that table; D and trimming were computed from the DNA. The table lists 55,000 to 65,000 clones, roughly 77% of them singletons.

The sequence was obtained from a young man in good health and CMV-seropositive. The source material was PBMCs. The V gene is TRBV18, the J gene TRBJ1-2; no reliable D call. The CDR3 sequence: CASSPNPGLAGGYTF. CDR3 nucleotides: TGTGCCAGCTCACCGAATCCGGGTCTCGCGGGCGGCTACACCTTC.